The present T cell receptor (beta chain) was sequenced within a study of T cell responses to AZD1222 COVID-19 vaccine. To note about this clone: One end of the junction varies from germline; a read error may be responsible.

TCRdb keeps only in-frame clones here, not all; method: immunoSEQ multiplex PCR. The data show 150,000 to 170,000 clones, 80% to 90% seen once. The input for sequencing was peripheral blood, taken on day 0 of MenACWY control vaccination. The sequence was collected from an adult in good health.

CDR3 coding DNA: TGTGCCAGCAGTTCTGGACCGCTAAACCCCATATTC. This encodes CASSSGPLNPIF. This chain connects TRBV27 to TRBJ2-7; D gene uncertain. Germline values: CDR1 MNHEY, CDR2 SMNVEV (reference sequence). CDR3 length equals 12 residues.